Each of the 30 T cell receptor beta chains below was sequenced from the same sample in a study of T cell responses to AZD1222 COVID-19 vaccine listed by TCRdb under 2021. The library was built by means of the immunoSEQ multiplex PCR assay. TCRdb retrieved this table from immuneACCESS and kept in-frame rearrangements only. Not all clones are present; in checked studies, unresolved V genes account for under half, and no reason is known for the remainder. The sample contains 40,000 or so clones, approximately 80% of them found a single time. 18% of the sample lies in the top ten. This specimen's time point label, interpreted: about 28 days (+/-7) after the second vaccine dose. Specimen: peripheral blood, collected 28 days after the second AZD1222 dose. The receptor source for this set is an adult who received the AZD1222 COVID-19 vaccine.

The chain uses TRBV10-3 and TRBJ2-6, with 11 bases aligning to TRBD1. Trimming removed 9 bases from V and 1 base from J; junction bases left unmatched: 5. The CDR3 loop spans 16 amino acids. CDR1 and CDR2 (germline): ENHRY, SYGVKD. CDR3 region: CAIPGTGGSGANVLTF. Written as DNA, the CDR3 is TGTGCCATTCCCGGGACAGGGGGATCTGGGGCCAACGTCCTGACTTTC.

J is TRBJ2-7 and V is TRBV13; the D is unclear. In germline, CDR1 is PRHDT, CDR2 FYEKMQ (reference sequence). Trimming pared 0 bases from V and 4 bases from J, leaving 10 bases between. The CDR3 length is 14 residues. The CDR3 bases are TGTGCCAGCAGCTTAGGATTGGCGACTTACGAGCAGTACTTC. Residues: CASSLGLATYEQYF.

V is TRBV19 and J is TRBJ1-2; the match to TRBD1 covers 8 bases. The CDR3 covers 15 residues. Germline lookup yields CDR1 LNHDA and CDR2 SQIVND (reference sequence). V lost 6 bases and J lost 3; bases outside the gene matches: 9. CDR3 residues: CASRATGEHYYGYTF. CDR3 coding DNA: TGTGCCAGTAGGGCGACAGGGGAACACTACTATGGCTACACCTTC.

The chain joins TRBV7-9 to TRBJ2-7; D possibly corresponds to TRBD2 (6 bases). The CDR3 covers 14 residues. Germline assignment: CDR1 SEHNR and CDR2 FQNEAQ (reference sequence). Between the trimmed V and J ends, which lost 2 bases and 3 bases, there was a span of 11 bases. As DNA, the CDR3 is TGTGCCAGCAGCTTAACTAGCAGTTACTACGAGCAGTACTTC. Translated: CASSLTSSYYEQYF.

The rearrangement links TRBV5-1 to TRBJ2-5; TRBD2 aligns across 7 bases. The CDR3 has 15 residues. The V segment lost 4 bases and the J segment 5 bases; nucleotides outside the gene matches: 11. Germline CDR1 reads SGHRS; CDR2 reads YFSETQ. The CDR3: CASSPGLLLQETQYF. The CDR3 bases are TGCGCCAGCAGCCCGGGACTACTACTTCAGGAGACCCAGTACTTC.

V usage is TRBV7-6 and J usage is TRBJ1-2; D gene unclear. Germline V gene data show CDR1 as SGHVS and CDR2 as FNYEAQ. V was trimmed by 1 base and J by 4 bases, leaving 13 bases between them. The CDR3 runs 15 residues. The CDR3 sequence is CASSLDLDTRYGYTF. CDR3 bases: TGTGCCAGCAGCTTAGATCTTGATACCCGCTATGGCTACACCTTC.

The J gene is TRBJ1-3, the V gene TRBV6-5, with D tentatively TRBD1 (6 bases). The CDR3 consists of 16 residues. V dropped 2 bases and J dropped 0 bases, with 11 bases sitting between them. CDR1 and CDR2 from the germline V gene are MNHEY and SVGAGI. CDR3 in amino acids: CASSYATGNSGNTIYF. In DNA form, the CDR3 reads TGTGCCAGCAGTTACGCCACAGGGAACTCTGGAAACACCATATATTTT.

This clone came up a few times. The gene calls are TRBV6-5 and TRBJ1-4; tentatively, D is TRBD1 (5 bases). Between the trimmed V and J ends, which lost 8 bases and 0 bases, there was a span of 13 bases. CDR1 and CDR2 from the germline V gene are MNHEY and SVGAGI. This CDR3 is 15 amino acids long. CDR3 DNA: TGTGCCAGCGGATTTCGGGGGGCAACTAATGAAAAACTGTTTTTT. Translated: CASGFRGATNEKLFF.

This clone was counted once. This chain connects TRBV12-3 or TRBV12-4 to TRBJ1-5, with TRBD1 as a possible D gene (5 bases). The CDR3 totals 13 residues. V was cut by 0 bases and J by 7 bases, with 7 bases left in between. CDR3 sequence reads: CASSLAGAQPQHF. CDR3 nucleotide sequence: TGTGCCAGCAGTTTAGCAGGGGCGCAGCCCCAGCATTTT.

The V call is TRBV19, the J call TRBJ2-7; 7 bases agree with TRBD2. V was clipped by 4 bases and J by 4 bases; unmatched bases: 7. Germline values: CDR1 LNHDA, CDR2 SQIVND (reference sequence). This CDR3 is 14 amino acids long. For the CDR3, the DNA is TGTGCCAGTAGTAGACTGGAGGGAGGGTACGAGCAGTACTTC. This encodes CASSRLEGGYEQYF.

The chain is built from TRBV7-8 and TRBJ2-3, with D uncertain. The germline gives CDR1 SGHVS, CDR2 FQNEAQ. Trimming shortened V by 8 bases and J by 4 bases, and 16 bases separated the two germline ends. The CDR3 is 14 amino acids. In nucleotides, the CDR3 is TGTGCCAGCCTCGGTATCGGGTCCCCAGATACGCAGTATTTT. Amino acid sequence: CASLGIGSPDTQYF.

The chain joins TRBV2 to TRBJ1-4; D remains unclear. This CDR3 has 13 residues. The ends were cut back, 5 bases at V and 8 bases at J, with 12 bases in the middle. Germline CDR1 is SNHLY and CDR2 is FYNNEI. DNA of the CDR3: TGTGCCAGCAGTCCGGGGTTTAGGGAAAAACTGTTTTTT. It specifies CASSPGFREKLFF.

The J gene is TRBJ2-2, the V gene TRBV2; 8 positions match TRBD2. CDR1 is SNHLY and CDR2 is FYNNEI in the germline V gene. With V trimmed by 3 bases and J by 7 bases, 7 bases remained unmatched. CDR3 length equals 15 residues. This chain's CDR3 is CASSDSDLAGGELFF. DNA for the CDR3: TGTGCCAGCAGTGACTCCGATCTAGCGGGCGGGGAGCTGTTTTTT.

The CDR3 is CASSLGRDRTEAFF. The CDR3 coding sequence is TGTGCCAGCAGTTTAGGGCGGGATCGGACTGAAGCTTTCTTT. V is TRBV27 and J is TRBJ1-1; D remains unclear. The germline V gene has CDR1 MNHEY and CDR2 SMNVEV (reference sequence). V was clipped by 2 bases and J by 5 bases, with 12 bases between them. This CDR3 comprises 14 residues.

CDR3 sequence (DNA): TGTGCCACCAGCAGAGAACAAAACTCCTACAATGAGCAGTTCTTC. Its translation is CATSREQNSYNEQFF. The J gene is TRBJ2-1, the V gene TRBV15, with no clear D. Between the trimmed V and J ends, which lost 0 bases and 0 bases, there was a span of 6 bases. There are 15 residues in the CDR3. From germline, CDR1 is LNHNV and CDR2 YYDKDF (reference sequence).

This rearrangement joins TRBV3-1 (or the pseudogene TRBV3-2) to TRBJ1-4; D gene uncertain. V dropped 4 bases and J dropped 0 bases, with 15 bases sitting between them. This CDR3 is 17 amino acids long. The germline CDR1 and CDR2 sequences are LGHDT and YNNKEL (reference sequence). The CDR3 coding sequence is TGTGCCAGCAGCCCCACGGAACGAGGCACAACTAATGAAAAACTGTTTTTT. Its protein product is CASSPTERGTTNEKLFF.

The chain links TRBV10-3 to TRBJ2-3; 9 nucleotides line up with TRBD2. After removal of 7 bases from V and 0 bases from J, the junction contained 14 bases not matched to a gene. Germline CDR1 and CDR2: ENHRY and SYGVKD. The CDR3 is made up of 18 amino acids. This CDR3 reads CAIKKGRATSGSTDTQYF. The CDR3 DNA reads TGTGCCATCAAGAAGGGAAGGGCGACTAGCGGAAGCACAGATACGCAGTATTTT.

CDR3: CASSFMTEQETQYF. In nucleotides, the CDR3 is TGCGCCAGCAGTTTCATGACAGAGCAAGAGACCCAGTACTTC. V usage is TRBV5-1 and J usage is TRBJ2-5, with D maybe TRBD1 (5 bases). CDR3 length: 14 amino acids. Germline assignment: CDR1 SGHRS and CDR2 YFSETQ. V was pared by 5 bases and J by 2 bases, with 13 bases between.

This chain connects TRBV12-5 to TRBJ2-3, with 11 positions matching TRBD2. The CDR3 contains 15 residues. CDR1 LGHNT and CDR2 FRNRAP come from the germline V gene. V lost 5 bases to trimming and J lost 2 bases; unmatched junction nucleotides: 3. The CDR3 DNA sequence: TGTGCTAGTGGTCCTAGCGGGGGGAACACAGATACGCAGTATTTT. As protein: CASGPSGGNTDTQYF. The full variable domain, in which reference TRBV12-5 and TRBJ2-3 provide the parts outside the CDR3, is DARVTQTPRHKVTEMGQEVTMRCQPILGHNTVFWYRQTMMQGLELLAYFRNRAPLDDSGMPKDRFSAEMPDATLATLKIQPSEPRDSAVYFCASGPSGGNTDTQYFGPGTRLTVL.

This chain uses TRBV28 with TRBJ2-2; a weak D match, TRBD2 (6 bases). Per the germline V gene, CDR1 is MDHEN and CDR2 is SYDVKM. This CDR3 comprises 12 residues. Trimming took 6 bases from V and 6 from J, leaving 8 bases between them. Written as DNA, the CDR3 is TGTGCCAGCAGGCGCGGGGCCGGGGAGCTGTTTTTT. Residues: CASRRGAGELFF.

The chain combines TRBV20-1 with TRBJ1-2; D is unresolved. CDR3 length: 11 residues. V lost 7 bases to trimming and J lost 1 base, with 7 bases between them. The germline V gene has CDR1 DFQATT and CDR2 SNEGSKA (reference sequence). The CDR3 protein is CSVRVNYGYTF. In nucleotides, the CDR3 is TGCAGTGTGAGGGTTAACTATGGCTACACCTTC.

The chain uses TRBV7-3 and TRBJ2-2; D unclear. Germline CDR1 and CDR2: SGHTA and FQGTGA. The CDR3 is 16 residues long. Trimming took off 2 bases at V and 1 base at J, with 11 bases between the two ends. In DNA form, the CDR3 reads TGTGCCAGCAGCTTATCCCCGGTCCTGAACACCGGGGAGCTGTTTTTT. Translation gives CASSLSPVLNTGELFF.

The CDR3 DNA follows: TGCAGCGCCTATGGAGGGTACACTGAAGCTTTCTTT. Protein product: CSAYGGYTEAFF. The chain couples TRBV29-1 to TRBJ1-1; D gene ambiguous. Trimming shortened V by 7 bases and J by 3 bases, and 12 bases separated the two germline ends. CDR3 size: 12 residues. From germline, CDR1 is SQVTM and CDR2 ANQGSEA.

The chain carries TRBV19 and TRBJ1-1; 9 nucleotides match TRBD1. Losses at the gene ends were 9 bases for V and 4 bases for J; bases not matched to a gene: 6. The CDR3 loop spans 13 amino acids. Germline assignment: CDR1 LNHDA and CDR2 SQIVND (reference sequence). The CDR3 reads CASGTGSSTEAFF. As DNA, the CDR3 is TGTGCCAGCGGGACAGGGTCATCCACTGAAGCTTTCTTT.

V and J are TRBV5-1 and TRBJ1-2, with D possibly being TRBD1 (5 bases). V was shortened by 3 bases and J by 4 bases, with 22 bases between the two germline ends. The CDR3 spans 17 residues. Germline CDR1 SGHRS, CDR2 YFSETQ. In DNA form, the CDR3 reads TGCGCCAGCAGCTCGGCCCGGAACCAGGGAGACTTCTATGGCTACACCTTC. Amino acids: CASSSARNQGDFYGYTF.

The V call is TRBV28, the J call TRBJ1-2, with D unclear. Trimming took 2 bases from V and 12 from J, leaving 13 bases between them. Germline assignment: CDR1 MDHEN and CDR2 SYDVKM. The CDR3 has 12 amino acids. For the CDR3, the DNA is TGTGCCAGCAGTTTAGGTTCTTTGCAAAACACCTTC. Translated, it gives CASSLGSLQNTF.

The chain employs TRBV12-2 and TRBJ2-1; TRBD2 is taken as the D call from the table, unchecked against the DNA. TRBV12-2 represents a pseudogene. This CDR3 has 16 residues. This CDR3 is CASRLATPGLYNEQFF. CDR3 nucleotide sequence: TGTGCAAGTCGCTTAGCAACCCCGGGACTCTACAATGAGCAGTTCTTC.

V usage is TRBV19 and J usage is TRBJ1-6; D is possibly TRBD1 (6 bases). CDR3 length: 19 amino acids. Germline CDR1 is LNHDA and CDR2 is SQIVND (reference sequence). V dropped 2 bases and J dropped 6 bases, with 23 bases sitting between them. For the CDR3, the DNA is TGTGCCAGTAGTATACAAAGGGGCCAGGGGAGACTTTCTAATTCACCCCTCCACTTT. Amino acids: CASSIQRGQGRLSNSPLHF.

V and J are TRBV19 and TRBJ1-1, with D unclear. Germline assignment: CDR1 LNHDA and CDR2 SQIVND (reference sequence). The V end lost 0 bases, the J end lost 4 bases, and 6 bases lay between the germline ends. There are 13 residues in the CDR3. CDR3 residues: CASSIEPGTEAFF. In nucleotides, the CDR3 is TGTGCCAGTAGTATAGAACCGGGCACTGAAGCTTTCTTT.

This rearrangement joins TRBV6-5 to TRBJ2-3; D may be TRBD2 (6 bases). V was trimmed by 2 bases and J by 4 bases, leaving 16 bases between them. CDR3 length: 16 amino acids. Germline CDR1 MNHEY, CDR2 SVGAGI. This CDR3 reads CASSYGRLVGPDTQYF. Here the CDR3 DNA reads TGTGCCAGCAGTTACGGAAGACTAGTAGGCCCAGATACGCAGTATTTT.